This passage covers 5 T cell receptor beta chains from one sample sequenced in a study of CD8 T cells in ankylosing spondylitis. General study findings and limits: There was a TCR beta motif, made of fewer than 10 highly homologous variants, that appeared characteristic of ankylosing spondylitis blood.

These receptors' antigens are unknown. TCRdb re-derived calls from the 5' RACE reads in MiXCR, one entry per CDR3 protein. The sample includes 670,000 or so distinct CDR3 sequences, around 19% seen only once; the top ten take around 19%. Sequencing input: blood, either unsorted or a sorted T cell fraction (not recorded which). The receptors shown here come from a male donor with ankylosing spondylitis.

This clonotype was counted ten times or more. V is TRBV12-3 or TRBV12-4 and J is TRBJ2-1; the D gene could be TRBD1 or TRBD2 (5 bases each). The CDR3 totals 12 residues. The V and J ends lost 3 bases and 10 bases respectively, with 10 bases between them. Here the CDR3 DNA reads TGTGCCAGCAGTTTTGGGGGTGGAGAGCAGTTCTTC. Amino acids: CASSFGGGEQFF.

This clonotype was observed a handful of times. V is TRBV6-1 and J is TRBJ2-2; no firm D call. The CDR3 covers 15 residues. CDR1 and CDR2 (germline): MNHNS, SASEGT. The germline V and J ends were trimmed by 6 bases and 0 bases, with 11 bases remaining between them. CDR3 protein: CASRPRQANTGELFF. CDR3 sequence (DNA): TGTGCCAGCAGACCCCGACAAGCGAACACCGGGGAGCTGTTTTTT.

The V and J genes are TRBV20-1 and TRBJ2-5, with TRBD2 matching over 9 bases. CDR3 length: 15 residues. CDR1 and CDR2 from the germline V gene are DFQATT and SNEGSKA (reference sequence). With V trimmed by 0 bases and J by 5 bases, 7 bases remained unmatched. For the CDR3, the DNA is TGCAGTGCTAGAGATTTTCGACTAGCGGATGAGACCCAGTACTTC. Translation gives CSARDFRLADETQYF.

The chain has TRBV20-1 and TRBJ2-2, with D perhaps matching TRBD2 (6 bases). The CDR3 spans 16 residues. CDR1 DFQATT and CDR2 SNEGSKA come from the germline V gene (reference sequence). Trimming took off 1 base at V and 0 bases at J, with 12 bases between the two ends. Here the CDR3 DNA reads TGCAGTGCTAGAGTGGGGGAGGCCTCGAACACCGGGGAGCTGTTTTTT. Its translation: CSARVGEASNTGELFF.

This clonotype came up a few times. V is TRBV12-3 or TRBV12-4 and J is TRBJ1-2, with D uncertain. There are 15 residues in the CDR3. The ends were cut back, 6 bases at V and 9 bases at J, with 23 bases in the middle. In DNA, the CDR3 is TGTGCCAGCAGCCCCTCCGGAGAAACAACTATTAGCTACACCTTC. It yields the protein CASSPSGETTISYTF.